This T cell receptor beta chain was sequenced for a study of regulatory T cells in long-lasting Graves disease. The time point: persistent/refractory GD, antithyroid drugs over 5 years with positive TRAb. RNA from PBMCs was the source of the TCR library. Arm-PCR of CDR3 regions with iRepertoire HTBI primers generated TCR beta libraries. Using its own MiXCR run on the multiplex PCR reads, TCRdb lists one record per CDR3 protein. The repertoire has roughly 360,000 distinct CDR3 sequences, roughly 23% of them found once; the top ten carry roughly a quarter. Notes on this clonotype: Its antigen is unidentified.

Study outcomes and limitations: Researchers reported studying only peripheral blood, not thyroid tissue. TRBV28 was favored in persistent disease, as were TRBJ1-2 and TRBJ2-5.

V was pared by 6 bases and J by 1 base, with 6 bases of the junction left unmatched. Germline assignment: CDR1 ENHRY and CDR2 SYGVKD. The CDR3 is 16 residues long. This TCR was recovered from a middle-aged woman with Graves disease. This rearrangement joins TRBV10-3 to TRBJ2-1; TRBD2 aligns across 10 bases. This material consisted of peripheral blood mononuclear cells (PBMCs), taken when the disease was refractory, from a patient treated with antithyroid drugs. The CDR3 nucleotides are TGTGCCATCAGGGGGACTAGCGAACTGTCCTACAATGAGCAGTTCTTC. It translates to CAIRGTSELSYNEQFF.